These 16 T cell receptor beta chains were all obtained from the same sample, sequenced in a study of blood T cell repertoires in COVID-19. Sequenced by immunoSEQ multiplex PCR; TCRdb stores in-frame clones only, minus some. Altogether under 200,000 clones are present, about 81% being singletons, with the ten largest covering around 7%. Input material: PBMCs or T cells enriched from blood (not recorded which). These receptors were taken from a man in his fifties who had recovered from COVID-19.

A few counts support this clone. The V and J genes are TRBV5-6 and TRBJ2-7; the D gene is possibly TRBD2 (6 bases). Germline V gene lookup returns CDR1 SGHDT and CDR2 YYEEEE. Trimming stripped 0 bases from V and 2 bases from J, with 9 bases between. CDR3 length: 14 residues. CDR3 sequence reads: CASSLGGRPYEQYF. The CDR3 nucleotides are TGTGCCAGCAGCTTGGGAGGGAGGCCCTACGAGCAGTACTTC.

Notes on this clone: The same CDR3 also results from other DNA sequences found in this sample. The chain employs TRBV19 and TRBJ2-1; D perhaps matches TRBD1 (6 bases). Trimming took 3 bases from V and 0 from J, leaving 9 bases between them. CDR1 and CDR2 (germline): LNHDA, SQIVND (reference sequence). This CDR3 contains 15 residues. CDR3 DNA: TGTGCCAGTAGTATCTCAGGGGACTCCTACAATGAGCAGTTCTTC. This translates into CASSISGDSYNEQFF.

This chain links TRBV2 with TRBJ2-7, with D perhaps TRBD2 (6 bases). Trimming took off 4 bases at V and 0 bases at J, with 13 bases between the two ends. The CDR3 consists of 15 residues. The germline V gene has CDR1 SNHLY and CDR2 FYNNEI. The chain's CDR3 is CASSGVGGNSYEQYF. DNA of the CDR3: TGTGCCAGCAGTGGGGTCGGGGGTAACTCCTACGAGCAGTACTTC.

The rearrangement links TRBV19 to TRBJ1-2; 7 bases fit TRBD1. This CDR3 contains 16 residues. J lost 0 bases, V lost 3 bases, and 7 bases had no gene match. Germline V gene data show CDR1 as LNHDA and CDR2 as SQIVND (reference sequence). This CDR3 is CASSMEQGISNYGYTF. Written as DNA, the CDR3 is TGTGCCAGTAGTATGGAACAGGGGATCTCTAACTATGGCTACACCTTC.

The chain links TRBV6-5 to TRBJ1-4; D not certain. Germline loops: CDR1 MNHEY, CDR2 SVGAGI. Trimming took off 5 bases at V and 7 bases at J, with 17 bases between the two ends. The CDR3 runs to 15 residues. The CDR3 protein is CASSPRPSAVEKLFF. CDR3 nucleotide sequence: TGTGCCAGCAGTCCTAGACCTTCTGCAGTTGAAAAACTGTTTTTT.

The chain recombines TRBV11-3 with TRBJ1-1; D is unclear. V shed 0 bases and J shed 10 bases, with 18 bases lying between them. The CDR3 extends over 15 amino acids. CDR1 and CDR2 from the germline V gene are SGHNT and YENEEA. In DNA, the CDR3 is TGTGCCAGCAGCTTAGAGGTGGGCAGCTTGTCCCGAGCTTTCTTT. This codes for CASSLEVGSLSRAFF.

The chain is built from TRBV12-5 and TRBJ2-1; the match to TRBD2 covers 10 bases. This CDR3 contains 14 residues. J lost 5 bases, V lost 5 bases, and 3 bases had no gene match. Per germline, CDR1 LGHNT and CDR2 FRNRAP. The DNA of the CDR3 is TGTGCTAGTGGTGGAAGCGGGGGGGACAATGAGCAGTTCTTC. Its protein product is CASGGSGGDNEQFF. Drawing the rest from reference TRBV12-5 and TRBJ2-1, the complete variable domain is DARVTQTPRHKVTEMGQEVTMRCQPILGHNTVFWYRQTMMQGLELLAYFRNRAPLDDSGMPKDRFSAEMPDATLATLKIQPSEPRDSAVYFCASGGSGGDNEQFFGPGTRLTVL.

V and J are TRBV7-2 and TRBJ1-1; 7 bases align to TRBD1. V trimming: 5 bases; J trimming: 4 bases; junction bases outside the gene matches: 7. Per germline, CDR1 SGHTA and CDR2 FQGNSA. The CDR3 length is 14 residues. CDR3 in amino acids: CASSPQGFGTEAFF. The CDR3 DNA reads as TGTGCCAGCAGCCCACAGGGGTTTGGCACTGAAGCTTTCTTT.

This sequence joins TRBV2 and TRBJ2-2; 13 bases line up with TRBD2. V was clipped by 5 bases and J by 5 bases; unmatched bases: 5. The CDR3 spans 16 residues. Germline lookup yields CDR1 SNHLY and CDR2 FYNNEI. The CDR3: CASSWTSGGTTGELFF. Written as DNA, the CDR3 is TGTGCCAGCAGTTGGACTAGCGGGGGAACAACCGGGGAGCTGTTTTTT.

This clone occurred once. This chain connects TRBV19 to TRBJ2-1; D is unclear. The CDR3 is 15 amino acids. Germline CDR1 is LNHDA and CDR2 is SQIVND (reference sequence). V was pared by 6 bases and J by 0 bases, with 12 bases between. The CDR3 DNA follows: TGTGCCAGTAGACCACGCTCTAACTCCTACAATGAGCAGTTCTTC. Protein product: CASRPRSNSYNEQFF.

Note on this clone: Different DNA sequences within this sample yield the same CDR3. The V and J genes are TRBV7-2 and TRBJ2-2, with no clear D. The germline CDR1 and CDR2 sequences are SGHTA and FQGNSA. CDR3 size: 14 residues. Trimming stripped 1 base from V and 1 base from J, with 4 bases between. The chain's CDR3 is CASSLVRNTGELFF. The CDR3, as DNA: TGTGCCAGCAGCTTAGTCAGGAACACCGGGGAGCTGTTTTTT.

This clone was counted a few times. The V gene is TRBV10-3, the J gene TRBJ2-7; TRBD1 aligns across 9 bases. CDR1 ENHRY and CDR2 SYGVKD come from the germline V gene. With 9 bases clipped from V and 1 base from J, the junction kept 7 bases outside the gene matches. This CDR3 is 14 amino acids long. The CDR3 coding sequence is TGTGCCATAAGAAAAGGGACAGGGTCCTACGAGCAGTACTTC. As protein: CAIRKGTGSYEQYF.

The rearrangement uses TRBV7-2 and TRBJ2-5, with D maybe TRBD2 (5 bases). The CDR3 has 14 residues. Germline lookup yields CDR1 SGHTA and CDR2 FQGNSA. The V gene lost 2 bases and the J gene lost 5 bases, with 12 bases spanning the gap. DNA of the CDR3: TGTGCCAGCAGCTTAAGCACGGGGTCCGAGACCCAGTACTTC. It codes for CASSLSTGSETQYF.

Only one count was recorded for this clone. The chain carries TRBV6-5 and TRBJ1-4; D perhaps matches TRBD1 (6 bases). CDR3 length equals 14 residues. Trimming stripped 7 bases from V and 7 bases from J, with 16 bases between. The germline CDR1 and CDR2 sequences are MNHEY and SVGAGI. CDR3 in DNA: TGTGCCAGCAATGTGGGCAGGGGAAGTGAAAAACTGTTTTTT. Amino acids: CASNVGRGSEKLFF.

The sample holds one count of this clone. The chain has TRBV2 and TRBJ1-1, with 10 bases lining up with TRBD1. The CDR3 covers 14 residues. After removal of 3 bases from V and 4 bases from J, the junction contained 2 bases not matched to a gene. Germline V CDR1 and CDR2: SNHLY, FYNNEI. The CDR3 DNA is TGTGCCAGCAGTGATCGGACAGGGGGCACTGAAGCTTTCTTT. Its protein is CASSDRTGGTEAFF.

This chain joins TRBV3-1 (or the pseudogene TRBV3-2) and TRBJ2-7, with 15 bases that match TRBD2. The CDR3 totals 15 residues. The germline gives CDR1 LGHDT, CDR2 YNNKEL (reference sequence). The ends lost 1 base at V and 6 bases at J; junction bases unmatched: 1. In DNA, the CDR3 is TGTGCCAGCAGCCAAGGGGGACTAGCGGGGGGCGAGCAGTACTTC. Its translation is CASSQGGLAGGEQYF.